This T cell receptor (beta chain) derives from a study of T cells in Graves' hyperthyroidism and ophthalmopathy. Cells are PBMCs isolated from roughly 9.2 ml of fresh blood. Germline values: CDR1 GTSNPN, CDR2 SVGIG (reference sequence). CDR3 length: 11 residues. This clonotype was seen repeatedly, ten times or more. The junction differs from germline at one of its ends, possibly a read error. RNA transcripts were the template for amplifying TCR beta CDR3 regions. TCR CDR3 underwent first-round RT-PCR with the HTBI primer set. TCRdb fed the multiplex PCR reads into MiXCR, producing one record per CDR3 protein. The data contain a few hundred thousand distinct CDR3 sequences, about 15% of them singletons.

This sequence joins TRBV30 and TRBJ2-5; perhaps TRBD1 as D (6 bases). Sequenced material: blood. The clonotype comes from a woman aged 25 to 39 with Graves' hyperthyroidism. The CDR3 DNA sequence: TGTGCCTGGAGTGACCAGGGACACCCGGACTTC. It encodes CAWSDQGHPDF.